The subject of this entry is one TCR beta chain. What it binds is not known. Time point indicated: week 5, during vaccination. It was 300 ug of mutant IDH1 20-mer peptide that made up each vaccine dose, given with topical imiquimod. Here immunoSEQ multiplex PCR was the method, and the copy in TCRdb shows in-frame clones only, minus some. Of just under 80,000 clones in the sample, 91% were seen once. The sample comes from a study of a mutant IDH1 vaccine in newly diagnosed glioma. The specimen was PBMCs, collected from a glioma patient whose treatment included an IDH1 peptide vaccine. The TCR comes from a woman aged 45-65 years with glioma.

DNA for the CDR3: TGTGCCAGTGGGGCCCCGAACTATGGCTACACCTTC. This sequence encodes CASGAPNYGYTF. This sequence joins TRBV19 and TRBJ1-2; a weak D match, TRBD1 (5 bases). With 8 bases removed from V and 2 bases from J, the gap between germline ends came to 9 bases. The germline gives CDR1 LNHDA, CDR2 SQIVND (reference sequence). The CDR3 is 12 amino acids.